Detailed here is one T cell receptor (beta chain). Its antigen is not identified. This sample was taken from a study of cytomegalovirus exposure and HLA in healthy donors. Study observations and caveats: A prior analysis recorded that most TCR beta V segments were productive about 90% or about 30% of the time. Information on immune exposure was restricted to one variable (CMV serostatus).

A multiplex PCR was run with 60 Vbeta primers and 13 Jbeta primers. Study processing details: It was a later analysis that counted 83 million or so unique TCR beta chains, of which some 12 million were shared. Some clones are missing from TCRdb's copy, which holds only in-frame ones; the method was immunoSEQ multiplex PCR. Clone size and the V and J calls come from that table; the DNA yielded D and trimming. Here the sample spans 90,000 to 140,000 clones, more than 65% being singletons. Germline lookup yields CDR1 SGHKS and CDR2 YYEKEE (reference sequence). V dropped 0 bases and J dropped 4; count of bases not matched to a gene: 6. The CDR3 loop spans 15 amino acids.

Sequenced material: PBMCs. The chain uses TRBV5-5 and TRBJ2-7; 8 bases agree with TRBD2. The TCR comes from a man between 40 and 49 years old in good health and CMV-seropositive. The CDR3 region is CASSLGGGRDYEQYF. The CDR3 DNA reads TGTGCCAGCAGCTTGGGCGGGGGGAGGGATTACGAGCAGTACTTC.